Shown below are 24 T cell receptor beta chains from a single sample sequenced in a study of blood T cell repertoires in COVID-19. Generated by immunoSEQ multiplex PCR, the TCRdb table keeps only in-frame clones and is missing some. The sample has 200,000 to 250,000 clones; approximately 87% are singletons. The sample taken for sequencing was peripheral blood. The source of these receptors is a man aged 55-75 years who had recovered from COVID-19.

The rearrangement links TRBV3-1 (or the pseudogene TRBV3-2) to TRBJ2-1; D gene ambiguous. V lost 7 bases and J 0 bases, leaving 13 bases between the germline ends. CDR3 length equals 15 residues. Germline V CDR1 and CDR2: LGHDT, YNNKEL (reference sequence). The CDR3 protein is CASTLSSSSYNEQFF. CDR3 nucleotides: TGTGCCAGCACCCTTTCTAGTAGCTCCTACAATGAGCAGTTCTTC.

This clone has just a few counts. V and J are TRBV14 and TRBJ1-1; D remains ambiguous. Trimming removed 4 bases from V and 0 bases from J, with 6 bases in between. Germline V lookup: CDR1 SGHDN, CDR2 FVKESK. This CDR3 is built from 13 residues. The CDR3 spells CASSPYMNTEAFF. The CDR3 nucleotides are TGTGCCAGCAGCCCCTATATGAACACTGAAGCTTTCTTT.

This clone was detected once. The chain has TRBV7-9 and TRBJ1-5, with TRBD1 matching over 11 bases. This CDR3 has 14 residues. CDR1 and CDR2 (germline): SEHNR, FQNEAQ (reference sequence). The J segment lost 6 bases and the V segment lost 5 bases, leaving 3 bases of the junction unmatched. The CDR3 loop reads CASSPGTGGQPQHF. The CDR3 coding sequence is TGTGCCAGCAGCCCAGGGACAGGGGGTCAGCCCCAGCATTTT.

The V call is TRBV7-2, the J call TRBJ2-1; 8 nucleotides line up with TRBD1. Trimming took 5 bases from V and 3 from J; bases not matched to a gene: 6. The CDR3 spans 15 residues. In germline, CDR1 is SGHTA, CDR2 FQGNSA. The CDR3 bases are TGTGCCAGCAGCCAAGGACAGGGCGGCTACAATGAGCAGTTCTTC. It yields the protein CASSQGQGGYNEQFF.

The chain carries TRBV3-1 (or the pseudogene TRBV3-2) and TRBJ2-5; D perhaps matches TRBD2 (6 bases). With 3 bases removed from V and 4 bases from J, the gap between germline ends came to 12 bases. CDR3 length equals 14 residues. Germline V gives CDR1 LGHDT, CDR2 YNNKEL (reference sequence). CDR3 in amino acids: CASSQAGTGETQYF. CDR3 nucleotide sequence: TGTGCCAGCAGCCAGGCCGGGACTGGAGAGACCCAGTACTTC.

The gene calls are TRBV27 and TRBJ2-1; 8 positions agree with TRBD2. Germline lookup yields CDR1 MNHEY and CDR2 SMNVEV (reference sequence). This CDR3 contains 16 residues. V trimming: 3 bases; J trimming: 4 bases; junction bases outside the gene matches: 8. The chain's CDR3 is CASSFLLAGNYNEQFF. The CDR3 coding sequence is TGTGCCAGCAGTTTCCTTTTAGCGGGGAATTACAATGAGCAGTTCTTC.

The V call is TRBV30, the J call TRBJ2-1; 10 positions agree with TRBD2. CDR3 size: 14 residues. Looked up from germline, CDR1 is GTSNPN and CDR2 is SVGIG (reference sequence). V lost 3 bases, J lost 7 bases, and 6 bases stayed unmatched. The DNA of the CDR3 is TGTGCCTGGAGGGGTGCTAGCGGGAGTAATGAGCAGTTCTTC. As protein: CAWRGASGSNEQFF.

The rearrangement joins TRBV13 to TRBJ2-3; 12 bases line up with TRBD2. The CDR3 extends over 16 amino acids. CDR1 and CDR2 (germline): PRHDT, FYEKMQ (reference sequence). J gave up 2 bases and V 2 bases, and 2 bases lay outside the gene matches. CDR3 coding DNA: TGTGCCAGCAGCTTACTAGCGGGGGGGCCCACAGATACGCAGTATTTT. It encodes CASSLLAGGPTDTQYF.

The CDR3 region is CASSYNRRGHNEQFF. The CDR3 DNA follows: TGTGCCAGCAGTTACAATCGTCGAGGGCACAATGAGCAGTTCTTC. J is TRBJ2-1 and V is TRBV6-2 or TRBV6-3; D is perhaps TRBD2 (5 bases). V shed 2 bases and J shed 5 bases, with 13 bases lying between them. Germline assignment: CDR1 MNHEY and CDR2 SVGEGT. This CDR3 contains 15 residues.

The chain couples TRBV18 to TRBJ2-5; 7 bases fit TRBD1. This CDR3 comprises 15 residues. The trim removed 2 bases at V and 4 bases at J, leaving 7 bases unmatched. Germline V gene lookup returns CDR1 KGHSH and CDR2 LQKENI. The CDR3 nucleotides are TGTGCCAGCTCACCAACCTCTAACAGGGGAGAGACCCAGTACTTC. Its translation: CASSPTSNRGETQYF.

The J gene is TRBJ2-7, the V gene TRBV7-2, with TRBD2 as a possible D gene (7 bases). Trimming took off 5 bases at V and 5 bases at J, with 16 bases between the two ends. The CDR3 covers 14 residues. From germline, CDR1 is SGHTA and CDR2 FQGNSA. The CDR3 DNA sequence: TGTGCCAGCAGCGTGGGGGGGGGCTGGAACGAGCAGTACTTC. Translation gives CASSVGGGWNEQYF.

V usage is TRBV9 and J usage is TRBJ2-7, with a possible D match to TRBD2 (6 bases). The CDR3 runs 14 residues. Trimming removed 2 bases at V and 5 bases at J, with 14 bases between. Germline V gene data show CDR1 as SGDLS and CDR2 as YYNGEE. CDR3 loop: CASSVEGWNHEQYF. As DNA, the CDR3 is TGTGCCAGCAGCGTGGAGGGGTGGAACCACGAGCAGTACTTC.

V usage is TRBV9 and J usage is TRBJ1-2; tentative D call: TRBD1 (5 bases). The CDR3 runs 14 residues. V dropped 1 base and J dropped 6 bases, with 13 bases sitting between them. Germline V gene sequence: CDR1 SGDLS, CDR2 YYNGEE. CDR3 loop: CASSVSGAGHGYTF. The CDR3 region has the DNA TGTGCCAGCAGCGTAAGTGGGGCAGGACATGGCTACACCTTC. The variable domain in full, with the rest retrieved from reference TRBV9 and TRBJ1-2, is DSGVTQTPKHLITATGQRVTLRCSPRSGDLSVYWYQQSLDQGLQFLIQYYNGEERAKGNILERFSAQQFPDLHSELNLSSLELGDSALYFCASSVSGAGHGYTFGSGTRLTVV.

In DNA form, the CDR3 reads TGCGCCAGCAGCAGGAGCGACTTCACAGATACGCAGTATTTT. It encodes CASSRSDFTDTQYF. The chain uses TRBV5-1 and TRBJ2-3; D gene ambiguous. Germline V gives CDR1 SGHRS, CDR2 YFSETQ. Trimming cost V 4 bases and J 2 bases, with 11 bases left between them. The CDR3 consists of 14 residues.

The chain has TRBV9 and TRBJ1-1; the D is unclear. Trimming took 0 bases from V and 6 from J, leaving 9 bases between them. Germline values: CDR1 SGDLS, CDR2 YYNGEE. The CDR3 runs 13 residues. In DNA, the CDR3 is TGTGCCAGCAGCGTAGTGGTCGGGGCTGAAGCTTTCTTT. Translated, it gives CASSVVVGAEAFF.

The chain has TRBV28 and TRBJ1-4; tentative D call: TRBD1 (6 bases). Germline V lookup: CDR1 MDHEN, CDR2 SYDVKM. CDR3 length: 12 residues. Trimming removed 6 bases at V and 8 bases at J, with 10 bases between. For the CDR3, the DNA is TGTGCCAGCAGCCTGGGGGCCGAAAAACTGTTTTTT. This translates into CASSLGAEKLFF.

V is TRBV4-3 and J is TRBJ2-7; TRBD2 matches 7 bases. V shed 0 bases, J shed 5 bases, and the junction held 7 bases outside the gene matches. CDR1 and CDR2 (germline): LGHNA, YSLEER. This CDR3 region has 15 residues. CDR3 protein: CASSQDARGWNEQYF. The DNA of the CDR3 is TGCGCCAGCAGCCAAGACGCGCGGGGGTGGAACGAGCAGTACTTC.

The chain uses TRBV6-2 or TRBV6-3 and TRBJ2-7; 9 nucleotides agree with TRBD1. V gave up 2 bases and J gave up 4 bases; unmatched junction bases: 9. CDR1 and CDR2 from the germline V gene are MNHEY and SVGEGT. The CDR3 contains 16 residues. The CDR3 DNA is TGTGCCAGCAGTTACATGATGGACAGGGGAGGATACGAGCAGTACTTC. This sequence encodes CASSYMMDRGGYEQYF.

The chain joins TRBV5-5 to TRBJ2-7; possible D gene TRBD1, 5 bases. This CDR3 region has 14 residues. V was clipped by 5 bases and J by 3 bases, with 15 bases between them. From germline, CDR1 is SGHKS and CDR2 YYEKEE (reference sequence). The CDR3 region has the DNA TGTGCCAGCAGGGGCAGGGAACCCCGCTACGAGCAGTACTTC. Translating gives CASRGREPRYEQYF. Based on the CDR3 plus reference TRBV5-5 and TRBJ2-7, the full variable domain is DAGVTQSPTHLIKTRGQQVTLRCSPISGHKSVSWYQQVLGQGPQFIFQYYEKEERGRGNFPDRFSARQFPNYSSELNVNALLLGDSALYLCASRGREPRYEQYFGPGTRLTVT.

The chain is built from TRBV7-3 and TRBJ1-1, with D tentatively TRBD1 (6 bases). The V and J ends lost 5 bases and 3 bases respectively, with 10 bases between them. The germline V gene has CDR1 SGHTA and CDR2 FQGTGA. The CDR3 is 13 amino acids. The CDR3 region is CASSPTGYTEAFF. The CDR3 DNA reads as TGTGCCAGCAGCCCAACAGGGTACACTGAAGCTTTCTTT.

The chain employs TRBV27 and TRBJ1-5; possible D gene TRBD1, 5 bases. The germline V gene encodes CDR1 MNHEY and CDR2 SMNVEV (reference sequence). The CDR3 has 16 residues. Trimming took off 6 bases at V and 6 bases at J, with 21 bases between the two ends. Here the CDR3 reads CASRLFHTGVGQPQHF. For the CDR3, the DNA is TGTGCCAGCAGACTATTCCATACGGGGGTCGGTCAGCCCCAGCATTTT.

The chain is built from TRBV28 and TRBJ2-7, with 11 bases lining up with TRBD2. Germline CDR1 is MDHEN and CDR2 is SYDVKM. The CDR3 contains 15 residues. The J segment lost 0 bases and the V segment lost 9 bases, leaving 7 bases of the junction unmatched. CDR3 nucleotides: TGTGCCAGTGAAACTAGCGGGAGTCCCTCCTACGAGCAGTACTTC. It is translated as CASETSGSPSYEQYF.

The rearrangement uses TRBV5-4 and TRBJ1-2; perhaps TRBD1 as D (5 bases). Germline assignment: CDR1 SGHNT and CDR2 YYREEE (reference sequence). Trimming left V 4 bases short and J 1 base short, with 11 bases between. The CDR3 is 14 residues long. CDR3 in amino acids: CASSIQGFNYGYTF. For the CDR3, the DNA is TGTGCCAGCAGCATCCAGGGCTTTAACTATGGCTACACCTTC.

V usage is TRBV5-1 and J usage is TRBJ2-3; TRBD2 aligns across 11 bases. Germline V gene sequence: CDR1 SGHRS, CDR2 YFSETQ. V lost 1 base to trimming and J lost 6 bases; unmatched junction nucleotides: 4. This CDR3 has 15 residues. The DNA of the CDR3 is TGCGCCAGCAGCTTGACTAGCGGGAGTCGGGATACGCAGTATTTT. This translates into CASSLTSGSRDTQYF. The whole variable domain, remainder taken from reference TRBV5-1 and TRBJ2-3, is KAGVTQTPRYLIKTRGQQVTLSCSPISGHRSVSWYQQTPGQGLQFLFEYFSETQRNKGNFPGRFSGRQFSNSRSEMNVSTLELGDSALYLCASSLTSGSRDTQYFGPGTRLTVL.